A single sample is the source of the 7 T cell receptor beta chains below, sequenced in a study of shared clonotypes between healthy human individuals (dated by TCRdb to about 2020). Library generation was performed with the immunoSEQ multiplex PCR assay. The clones in this table, taken by TCRdb from immuneACCESS, are in-frame only. Not every clone is retained; where verified, under half of the shortfall comes from an unresolved V gene, and the cause of the rest is unknown. The sample table holds some 510,000 clones, of which about four fifths were seen once. The top ten hold approximately 12% of the sample. The sample was PBMCs. The receptors here all came from a woman aged 40 to 49 in good health. Some clones in this sample may be carry-over from other donors' samples.

This clone occurred once. CDR3 protein: CASSLGFGAGEYEQYF. The CDR3 DNA reads as TGTGCCAGCAGCTTAGGATTTGGAGCGGGAGAGTACGAGCAGTACTTC. This chain connects TRBV7-2 to TRBJ2-5; TRBD2 aligns across 8 bases. The last part of the DNA fits TRBJ2-7 better; the J call may be wrong. CDR1 and CDR2 from the germline V gene are SGHTA and FQGNSA. This CDR3 is built from 16 residues.

The chain recombines TRBV30 with TRBJ2-5; TRBD2 might be the D (5 bases). The tail of the sequence fits TRBJ2-7 better, so the J call may be wrong. Germline assignment: CDR1 GTSNPN and CDR2 SVGIG (reference sequence). The CDR3 is made up of 11 amino acids. The CDR3 loop is CGLAGPYEQYF. The CDR3 DNA is TGTGGTCTTGCGGGTCCCTACGAGCAGTACTTC.

The V gene is TRBV28, the J gene TRBJ2-5; D may correspond to TRBD1 or TRBD2 (6 bases each). The germline CDR1 and CDR2 sequences are MDHEN and SYDVKM. Trimming removed 3 bases from V and 4 bases from J, with 18 bases in between. There are 16 residues in the CDR3. As DNA, the CDR3 is TGTGCCAGCAGTTTCCCGGGGGCCCCAGATCGAGAGACCCAGTACTTC. Its translation is CASSFPGAPDRETQYF.

DNA for the CDR3: TGTGCCAGCAGTGAAGCAAGCAGGAGCGATGAGCAGTTCTTC. Amino acid sequence: CASSEASRSDEQFF. The chain carries TRBV6-1 and TRBJ2-1; D gene ambiguous. This CDR3 contains 14 residues. CDR1 is MNHNS, CDR2 SASEGT, per germline. V dropped 0 bases and J dropped 8 bases, with 11 bases sitting between them.

Notes on this clone: One end of the junction fails to match germline, which may point to a read error. This chain joins TRBV2 and TRBJ2-1; tentatively, D is TRBD1 (5 bases). Germline V gene sequence: CDR1 SNHLY, CDR2 FYNNEI. The CDR3 runs to 16 residues. In nucleotides, the CDR3 is TGTGCCAGCAACCTACAGAACCGCGTGTTCGGGCAGGGCAAGGTCTTC. This translates into CASNLQNRVFGQGKVF.

The chain is built from TRBV27 and TRBJ2-1; D unresolved. The CDR3 extends over 13 amino acids. Deletions cut 0 bases from V and 4 bases from J, with 4 bases between. Germline CDR1 MNHEY, CDR2 SMNVEV (reference sequence). CDR3 sequence (DNA): TGTGCCAGCAGTTTATCCATGTACAATGAGCAGTTCTTC. Amino acid sequence: CASSLSMYNEQFF.

The gene calls are TRBV25-1 and TRBJ2-5; 7 bases map to TRBD2. Germline V gives CDR1 MGHDK, CDR2 SYGVNS. Trimming at V came to 6 bases and at J to 2 bases, leaving 9 bases not matched to a gene. The CDR3 consists of 15 residues. CDR3 sequence: CASRLSGGGQETQYF. The CDR3 nucleotides read TGTGCCAGCAGACTTAGTGGGGGGGGGCAAGAGACCCAGTACTTC.